The rows below give T cell receptor beta chains drawn from one sample of a study of graft-versus-host responses after intestinal transplantation. The method was immunoSEQ multiplex PCR; TCRdb's version includes in-frame clones alone and lacks a portion of them. Here the sample spans roughly 77,000 clones, around 89% being singletons. Which antigens these TCRs recognize remains unknown. This material consisted of unstimulated CD8+ T cells sorted from spleen or lymph node cells, taken before intestinal transplant. These receptors all come from a human donor who received an intestinal transplant. The conserved cysteine and the conserved F or W are not part of the CDR3 here.

V gene,J gene,CDR3 length,CDR3 protein
TRBV5-1,TRBJ1-2,12,ASSLGSGAGGYT
TRBV29-1,TRBJ1-1,11,SVQDRLLTEAF
TRBV7-2,TRBJ2-7,13,ASNLNPSGSYEQY
TRBV7-2,TRBJ2-5,14,ASSLLAGGSGETQY
TRBV12-5,TRBJ2-1,12,ASGRDRGHNEQF
TRBV7-2,TRBJ2-7,12,ASSYYRGQYEQY
TRBV5-1,TRBJ2-2,14,ASSLSSRPNTGELF
TRBV5-6,TRBJ2-1,11,ATSLSSYNEQF
TRBV19,TRBJ1-2,12,ASTDGTFSYGYT
TRBV28,TRBJ2-5,11,ASSQRQGETQY
TRBV19,TRBJ1-1,12,ATSDRAWMTEAF
TRBV27,TRBJ1-5,12,ASSLLGTDQPQH
TRBV7-8,TRBJ2-3,14,ASSFHRDRYTDTQY
TRBV4-1,TRBJ2-2,13,ASSQDEAGGAELF
TRBV7-9,TRBJ2-5,13,ASSFNQGQAETQY
TRBV15,TRBJ1-6,12,ATSRGRRNSPLH
TRBV6-5,TRBJ2-7,8,ASSNYEQY
TRBV4-2,TRBJ2-5,12,ASSRPGVEETQY
TRBV30,TRBJ1-1,15,AWSVGRVVRGPKGAF
TRBV6-4,TRBJ2-3,12,ASSDSGGADTQY
TRBV9,TRBJ2-3,13,ASSSSWGGTDTQY
TRBV6-1,TRBJ2-1,13,ASGPRQGRSNEQF
TRBV2,TRBJ2-3,15,ASRVGGGGGSTDTQY
TRBV10-2,TRBJ1-2,10,ASSEAGEGYT
TRBV5-1,TRBJ2-7,11,ASSFGVSYEQY
TRBV27,TRBJ2-7,9,ASSWQGQQY
TRBV6-5,TRBJ2-7,12,ASSPKDRVHEQY
TRBV7-6,TRBJ1-1,13,ASSLGPGGDTEAF
TRBV6-6,TRBJ2-7,13,ASSSLSGGAGEQY
TRBV29-1,TRBJ2-3,17,SVASRSRYGRALTDTQY
TRBV9,TRBJ2-7,11,ASSGGTSPEQY
TRBV4-1,TRBJ1-2,13,ASSQEPVSGYGYT
TRBV4-1,TRBJ1-2,14,ASSQDPTGLGLGYT
TRBV28,TRBJ2-7,12,ASSPPTRSYEQY
TRBV6-1,TRBJ2-7,13,ASSEGASGYYEQY
TRBV2,TRBJ2-1,11,ASVPEASNEQF
TRBV4-1,TRBJ2-1,11,ASSQASGGEQF
TRBV6-5,TRBJ1-1,10,ASSRGNTEAF
TRBV6-1,TRBJ2-2,16,ASSEIAVAGGKTGELF
TRBV10-1,TRBJ2-1,15,ASSESGQGAAYNEQF
TRBV6-5,TRBJ2-5,14,ASSYSRVYGEETQY
TRBV5-1,TRBJ2-7,12,ASRPTGSLTEQY
TRBV28,TRBJ2-7,15,ASSPWGLAGGPYEQY
TRBV7-3,TRBJ2-3,15,ASSSSPGLSNTDTQY
TRBV27,TRBJ2-2,13,ASTTLAGGSGELF
TRBV11-2,TRBJ2-7,13,ASSLPGLAGDEQY
TRBV5-1,TRBJ2-3,12,ASSLSRGTDTQY
TRBV18,TRBJ2-2,13,ASSPSGLPTGELF